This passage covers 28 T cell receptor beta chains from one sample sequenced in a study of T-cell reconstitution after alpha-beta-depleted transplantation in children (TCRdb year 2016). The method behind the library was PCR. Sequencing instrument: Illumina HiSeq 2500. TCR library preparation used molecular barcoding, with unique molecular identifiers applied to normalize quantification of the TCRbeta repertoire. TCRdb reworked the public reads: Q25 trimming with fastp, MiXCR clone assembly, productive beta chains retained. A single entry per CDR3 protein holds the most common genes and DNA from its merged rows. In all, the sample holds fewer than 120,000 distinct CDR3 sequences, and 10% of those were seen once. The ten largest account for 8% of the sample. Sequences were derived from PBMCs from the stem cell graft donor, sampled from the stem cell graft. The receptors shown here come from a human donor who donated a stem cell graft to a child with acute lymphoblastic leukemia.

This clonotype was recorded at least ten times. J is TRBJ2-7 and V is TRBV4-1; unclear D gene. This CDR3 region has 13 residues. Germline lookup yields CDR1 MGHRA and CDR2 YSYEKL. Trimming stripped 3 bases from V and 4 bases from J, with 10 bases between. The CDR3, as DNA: TGCGCCAGCAGCCACCGGTGGGGTTACGAGCAGTACTTC. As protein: CASSHRWGYEQYF.

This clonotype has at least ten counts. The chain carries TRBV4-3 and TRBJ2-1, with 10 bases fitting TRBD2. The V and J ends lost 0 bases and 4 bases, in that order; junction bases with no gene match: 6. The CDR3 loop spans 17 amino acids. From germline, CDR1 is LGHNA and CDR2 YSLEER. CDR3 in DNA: TGCGCCAGCAGCCAAGATCGGCTAGCGGGGGTATACAATGAGCAGTTCTTC. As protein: CASSQDRLAGVYNEQFF.

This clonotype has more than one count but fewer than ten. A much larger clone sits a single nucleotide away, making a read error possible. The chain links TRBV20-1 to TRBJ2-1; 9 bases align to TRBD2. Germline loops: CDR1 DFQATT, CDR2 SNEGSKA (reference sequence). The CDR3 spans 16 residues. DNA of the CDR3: TGCTGTGCTAGCAGTGCACTAGCGGGTGCTAACAATGAGCAGTTCTTC. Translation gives CCASSALAGANNEQFF.

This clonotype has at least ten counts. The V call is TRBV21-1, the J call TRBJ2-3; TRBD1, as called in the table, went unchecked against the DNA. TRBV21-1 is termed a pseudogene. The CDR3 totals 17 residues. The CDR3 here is CASSKKELGGRIDTQYF. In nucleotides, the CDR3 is TGTGCCAGCAGCAAAAAAGAATTAGGCGGGCGAATAGATACGCAGTATTTT.

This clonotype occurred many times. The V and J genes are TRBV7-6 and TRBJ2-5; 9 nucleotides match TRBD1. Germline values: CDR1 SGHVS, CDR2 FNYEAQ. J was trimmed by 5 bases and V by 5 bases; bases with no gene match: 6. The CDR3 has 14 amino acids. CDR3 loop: CASSHRGPGETQYF. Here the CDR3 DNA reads TGTGCCAGCAGCCACAGGGGGCCCGGGGAGACCCAGTACTTC.

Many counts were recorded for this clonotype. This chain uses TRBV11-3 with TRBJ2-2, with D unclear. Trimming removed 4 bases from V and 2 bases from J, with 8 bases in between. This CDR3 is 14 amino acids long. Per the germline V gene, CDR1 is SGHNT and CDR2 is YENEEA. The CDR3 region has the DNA TGTGCCAGCAGCTCAGGTCGCAACACCGGGGAGCTGTTTTTT. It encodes CASSSGRNTGELFF.

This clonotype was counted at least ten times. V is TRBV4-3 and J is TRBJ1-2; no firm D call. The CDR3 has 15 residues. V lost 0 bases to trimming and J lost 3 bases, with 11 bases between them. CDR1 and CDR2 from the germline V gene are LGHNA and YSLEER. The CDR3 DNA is TGCGCCAGCAGCCAAGACCAGGCATACTACTATGGCTACACCTTC. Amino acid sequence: CASSQDQAYYYGYTF.

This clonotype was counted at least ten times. The DNA of the CDR3 is TGTGCCAGCAGCTCGCCATCTCAGGGGATAGATACGCAGTATTTT. This translates into CASSSPSQGIDTQYF. The V gene is TRBV7-6, the J gene TRBJ2-3, with D maybe TRBD1 (6 bases). CDR1 SGHVS and CDR2 FNYEAQ come from the germline V gene. The CDR3 has 15 amino acids. The ends were cut back, 4 bases at V and 5 bases at J, with 16 bases in the middle.

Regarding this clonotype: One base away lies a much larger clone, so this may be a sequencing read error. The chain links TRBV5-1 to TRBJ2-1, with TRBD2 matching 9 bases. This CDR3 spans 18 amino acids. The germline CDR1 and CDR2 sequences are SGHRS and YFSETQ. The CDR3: CASSLGPPGRGGGNEHFF. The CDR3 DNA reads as TGCGCCAGCAGCTTGGGACCCCCGGGGCGGGGGGGCGGAAATGAGCACTTCTTC.

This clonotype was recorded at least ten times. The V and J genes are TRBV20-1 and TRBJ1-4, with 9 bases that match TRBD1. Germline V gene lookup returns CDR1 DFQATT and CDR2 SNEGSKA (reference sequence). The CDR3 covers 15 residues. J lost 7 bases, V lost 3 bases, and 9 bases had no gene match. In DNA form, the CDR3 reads TGCAGTGCTAGCCGAGGACAGGGGTTCGGTGAAAAACTGTTTTTT. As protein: CSASRGQGFGEKLFF.

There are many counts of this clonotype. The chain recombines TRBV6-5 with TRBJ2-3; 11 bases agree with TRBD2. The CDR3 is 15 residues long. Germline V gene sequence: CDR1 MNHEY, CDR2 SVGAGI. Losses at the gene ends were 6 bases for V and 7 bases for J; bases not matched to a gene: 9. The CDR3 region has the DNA TGTGCCAGCAGCCGCACTAGCGGGAGTTTGTATACGCAGTATTTT. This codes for CASSRTSGSLYTQYF.

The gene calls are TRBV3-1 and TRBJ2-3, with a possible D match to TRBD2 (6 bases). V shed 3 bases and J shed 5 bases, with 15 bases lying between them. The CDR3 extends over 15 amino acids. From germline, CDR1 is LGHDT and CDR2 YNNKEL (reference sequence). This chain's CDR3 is CASSQRGQNIDTQYF. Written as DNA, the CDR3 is TGTGCCAGCAGCCAGCGGGGCCAGAACATAGATACGCAGTATTTT.

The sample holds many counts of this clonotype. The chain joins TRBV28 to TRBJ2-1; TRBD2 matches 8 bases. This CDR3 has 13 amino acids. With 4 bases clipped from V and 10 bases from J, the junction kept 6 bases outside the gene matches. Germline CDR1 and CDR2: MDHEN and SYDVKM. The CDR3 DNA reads TGTGCCAGCAGTTCGAGCGGGAGAAGCGAGCAGTTCTTC. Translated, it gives CASSSSGRSEQFF.

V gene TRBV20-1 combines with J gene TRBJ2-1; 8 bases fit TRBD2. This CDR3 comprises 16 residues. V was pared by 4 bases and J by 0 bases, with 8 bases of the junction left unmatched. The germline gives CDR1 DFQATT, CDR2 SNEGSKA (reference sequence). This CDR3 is CSATELAEASYNEQFF. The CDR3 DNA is TGCAGTGCTACCGAACTAGCGGAGGCCTCCTACAATGAGCAGTTCTTC.

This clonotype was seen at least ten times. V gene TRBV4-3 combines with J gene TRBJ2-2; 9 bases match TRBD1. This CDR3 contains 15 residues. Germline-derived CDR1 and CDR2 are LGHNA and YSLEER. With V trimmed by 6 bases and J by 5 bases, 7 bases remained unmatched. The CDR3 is CASRRETGGTGELFF. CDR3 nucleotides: TGCGCCAGCAGGAGGGAGACAGGGGGAACCGGGGAGCTGTTTTTT.

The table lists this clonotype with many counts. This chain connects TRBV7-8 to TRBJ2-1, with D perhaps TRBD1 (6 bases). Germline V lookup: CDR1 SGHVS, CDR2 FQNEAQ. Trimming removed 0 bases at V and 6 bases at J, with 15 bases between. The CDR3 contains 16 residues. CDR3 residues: CASSLAGASSRNEQFF. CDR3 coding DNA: TGTGCCAGCAGCTTAGCGGGGGCGTCAAGCCGCAATGAGCAGTTCTTC.

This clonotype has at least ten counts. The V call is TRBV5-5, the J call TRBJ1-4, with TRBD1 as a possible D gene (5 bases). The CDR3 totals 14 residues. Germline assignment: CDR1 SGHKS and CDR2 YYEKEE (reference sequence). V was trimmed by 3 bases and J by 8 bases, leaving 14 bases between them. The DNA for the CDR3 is TGTGCCAGCAGCTCGGGGGGTACGGGCGAAAAACTGTTTTTT. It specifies CASSSGGTGEKLFF.

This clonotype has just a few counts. The CDR3 reads CAWSISTSGSETQYF. The CDR3 coding sequence is TGTGCCTGGAGTATCTCGACTAGCGGGAGCGAGACCCAGTACTTC. This rearrangement joins TRBV30 to TRBJ2-5; 12 bases fit TRBD2. Germline V CDR1 and CDR2: GTSNPN, SVGIG (reference sequence). V lost 2 bases, J lost 5 bases, and 6 bases stayed unmatched. The CDR3 runs to 15 residues.

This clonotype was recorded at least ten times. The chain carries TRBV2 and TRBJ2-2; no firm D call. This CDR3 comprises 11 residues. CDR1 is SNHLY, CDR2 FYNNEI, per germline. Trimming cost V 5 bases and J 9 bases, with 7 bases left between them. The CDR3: CASSYSRELFF. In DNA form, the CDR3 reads TGTGCCAGCAGTTACTCCAGGGAGCTGTTTTTT.

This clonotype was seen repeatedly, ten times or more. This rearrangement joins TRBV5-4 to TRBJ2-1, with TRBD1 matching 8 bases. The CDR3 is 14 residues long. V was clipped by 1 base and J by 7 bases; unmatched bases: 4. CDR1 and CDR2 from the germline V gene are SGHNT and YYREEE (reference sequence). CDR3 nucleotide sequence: TGTGCCAGCAGCTTGCAGGGGGCGCGAAATGAGCAGTTCTTC. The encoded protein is CASSLQGARNEQFF.

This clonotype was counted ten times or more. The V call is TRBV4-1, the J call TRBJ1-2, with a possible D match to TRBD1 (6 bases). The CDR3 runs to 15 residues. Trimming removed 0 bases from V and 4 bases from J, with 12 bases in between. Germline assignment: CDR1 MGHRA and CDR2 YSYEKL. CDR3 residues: CASSQDLTGIYGYTF. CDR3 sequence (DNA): TGCGCCAGCAGCCAAGACCTTACAGGGATCTATGGCTACACCTTC.

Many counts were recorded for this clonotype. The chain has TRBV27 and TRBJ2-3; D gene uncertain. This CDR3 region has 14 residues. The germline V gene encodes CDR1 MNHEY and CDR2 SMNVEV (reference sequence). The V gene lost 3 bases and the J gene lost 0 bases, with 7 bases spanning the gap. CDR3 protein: CASSFTASTDTQYF. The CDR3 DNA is TGTGCCAGCAGTTTTACAGCTAGCACAGATACGCAGTATTTT.

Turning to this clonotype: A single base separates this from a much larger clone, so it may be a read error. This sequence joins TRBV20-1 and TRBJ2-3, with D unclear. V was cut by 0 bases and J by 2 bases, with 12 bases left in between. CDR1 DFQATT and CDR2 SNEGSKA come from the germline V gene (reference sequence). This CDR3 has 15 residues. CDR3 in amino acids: CSARDMLRNTDTQYF. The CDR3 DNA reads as TGCAGTGCTAGAGATATGCTACGTAACACAGATACGCAGTATTTT.

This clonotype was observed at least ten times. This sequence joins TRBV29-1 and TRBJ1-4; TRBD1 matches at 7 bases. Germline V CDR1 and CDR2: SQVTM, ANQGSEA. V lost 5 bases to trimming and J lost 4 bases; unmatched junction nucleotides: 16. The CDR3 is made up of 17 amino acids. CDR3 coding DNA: TGCAGCGTTCCAGCTATTGAAACAGGGGCCTATAATGAAAAACTGTTTTTT. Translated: CSVPAIETGAYNEKLFF.

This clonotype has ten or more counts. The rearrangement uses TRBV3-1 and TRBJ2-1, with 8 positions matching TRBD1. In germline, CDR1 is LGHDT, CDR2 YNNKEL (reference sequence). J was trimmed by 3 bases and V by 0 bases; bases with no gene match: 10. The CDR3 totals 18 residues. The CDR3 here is CASSQDPNTGGFYNEQFF. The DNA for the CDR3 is TGTGCCAGCAGCCAAGACCCCAACACAGGGGGTTTCTACAATGAGCAGTTCTTC.

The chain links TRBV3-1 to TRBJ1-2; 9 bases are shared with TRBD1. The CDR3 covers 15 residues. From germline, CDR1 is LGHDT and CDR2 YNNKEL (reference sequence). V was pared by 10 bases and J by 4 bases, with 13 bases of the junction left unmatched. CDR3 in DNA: TGTGCCACCTGCCAAGTGGGACAGGGTGTCTATGGCTACACCTTC. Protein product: CATCQVGQGVYGYTF.

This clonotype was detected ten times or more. The CDR3 spells CASSFRAGGAGSPLHF. The CDR3, as DNA: TGCGCCAGCAGCTTCCGTGCAGGGGGCGCGGGATCACCCCTCCACTTT. V is TRBV5-1 and J is TRBJ1-6; TRBD1 aligns across 8 bases. Germline-derived CDR1 and CDR2 are SGHRS and YFSETQ. V shed 2 bases and J 10 bases; nucleotides not matched to a gene: 11. The CDR3 consists of 16 residues.

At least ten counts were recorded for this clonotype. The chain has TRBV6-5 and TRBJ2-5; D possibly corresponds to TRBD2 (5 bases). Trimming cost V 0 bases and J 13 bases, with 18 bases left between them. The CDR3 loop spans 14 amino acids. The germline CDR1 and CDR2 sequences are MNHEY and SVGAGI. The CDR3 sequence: CASSYSIDSVPWYF. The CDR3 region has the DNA TGTGCCAGCAGTTACTCGATTGATAGCGTACCCTGGTACTTC.